This T cell receptor beta chain was recovered during a study of blood T cell repertoires in COVID-19. This table comes from immunoSEQ multiplex PCR, and its TCRdb copy is limited to in-frame clones, with some not included. Seen here are approximately 250,000 clones, 86% observed once, and the top ten hold 5.5% to 6%. Enrollment of patients from Seattle took place during active infection, with longitudinal follow-up. Germline V gene sequence: CDR1 SEHNR, CDR2 FQNEAQ (reference sequence). Trimming at V came to 2 bases and at J to 0 bases, leaving 9 bases not matched to a gene. CDR3 length: 19 residues.

The receptor's source is a woman of 80 years or more with COVID-19, enrolled during active disease. Sequenced material: peripheral blood. This sequence joins TRBV7-9 and TRBJ2-4, with 11 bases fitting TRBD1. DNA for the CDR3: TGTGCCAGCAGCTTATATGGGACAGGGGGAGTAAAAGCCAAAAACATTCAGTACTTC. Translation gives CASSLYGTGGVKAKNIQYF.